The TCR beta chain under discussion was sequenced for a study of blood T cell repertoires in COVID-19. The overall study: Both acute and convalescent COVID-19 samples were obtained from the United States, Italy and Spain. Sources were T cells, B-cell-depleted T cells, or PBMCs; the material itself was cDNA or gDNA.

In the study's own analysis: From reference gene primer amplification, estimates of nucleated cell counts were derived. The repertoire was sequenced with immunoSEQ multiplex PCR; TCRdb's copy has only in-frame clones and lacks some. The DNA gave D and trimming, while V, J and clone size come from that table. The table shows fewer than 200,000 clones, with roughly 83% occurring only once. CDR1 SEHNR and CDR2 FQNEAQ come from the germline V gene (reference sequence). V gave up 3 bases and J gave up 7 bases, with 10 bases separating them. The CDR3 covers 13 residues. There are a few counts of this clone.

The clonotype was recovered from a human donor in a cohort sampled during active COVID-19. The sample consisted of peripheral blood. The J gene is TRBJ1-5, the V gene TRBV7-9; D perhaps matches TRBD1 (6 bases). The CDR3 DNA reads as TGTGCCAGCAGCTTGGGCCAGGGGCAGCCCCAGCATTTT. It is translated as CASSLGQGQPQHF.